This T cell receptor (beta chain) was sequenced during a study of cytomegalovirus exposure and HLA in healthy donors. General study findings and limits: Later analysis identified a missense DCLRE1C variant that was linked to TCR beta V- and J-gene trimming.

Primers: 60 Vbeta forward and 13 Jbeta reverse. Profiled with immunoSEQ multiplex PCR; TCRdb holds only in-frame clones, not every one. The data contain 150,000 to 200,000 clones, 81% of them singletons. Details on this clone: Its cognate antigen is unknown.

Though probably carrying unrecorded immune exposures, donors were nominally healthy at sampling. Germline CDR1 reads SNHLY; CDR2 reads FYNNEI. The CDR3 is made up of 10 amino acids. The ends were cut back, 8 bases at V and 5 bases at J, with 6 bases in the middle. The chain joins TRBV2 to TRBJ2-5, with D unclear. The sequence derives from a man aged 18 to 29 in good health and CMV-seronegative. Sequenced input: PBMCs. The CDR3 region is CASAWETQYF. The CDR3, as DNA: TGTGCCAGCGCGTGGGAGACCCAGTACTTC.